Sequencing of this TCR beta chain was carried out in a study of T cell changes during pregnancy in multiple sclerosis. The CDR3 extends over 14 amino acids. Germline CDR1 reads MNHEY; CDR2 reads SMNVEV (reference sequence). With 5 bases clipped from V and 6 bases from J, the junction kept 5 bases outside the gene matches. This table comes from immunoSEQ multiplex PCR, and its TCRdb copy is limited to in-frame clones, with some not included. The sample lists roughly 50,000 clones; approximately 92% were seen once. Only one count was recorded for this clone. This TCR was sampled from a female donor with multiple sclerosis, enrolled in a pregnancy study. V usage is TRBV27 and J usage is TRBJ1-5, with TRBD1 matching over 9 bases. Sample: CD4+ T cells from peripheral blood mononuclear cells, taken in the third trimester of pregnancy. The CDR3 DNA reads TGTGCCAGCAGTAACGGACAGGGGAGTCAGCCCCAGCATTTT. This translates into CASSNGQGSQPQHF.